The rows below give T cell receptor beta chains drawn from one sample of a study of T cell clonotyping in hematopoietic cell transplantation. The table came from immunoSEQ multiplex PCR; TCRdb's copy has only in-frame clones and leaves some out. The sample lists 5,000 or so clones; roughly 94% were seen once. The sample was PBMCs, taken 180 days after allogeneic stem cell transplant. Every receptor here comes from a male patient between 55 and 70 years old who had an allogeneic stem cell transplant from a related donor, so the T cells may come from the graft donor. Some clones in this sample may be carry-over from other donors' samples. The CDR3 runs from the conserved cysteine through the conserved F or W. Clone size is not always given. Where it is, it says once, few, many or a class for expanded clones.

clone size,V gene,CDR3 protein
NA,TRBV5-5,CASSKTGPYNEQFF
NA,TRBV29-1,CSVEASSPGRGRSYEQYF
NA,TRBV29-1,CSAGGVEQYF
NA,TRBV27,CASSGGIVQYF
NA,TRBV19,CASSIVDGQSSYEQYF
NA,TRBV29-1,CSVNLGDEQYF
NA,TRBV10-2,CASSHSFSNQPQHF
NA,TRBV30,CAWTMLDEQFF
once,TRBV6-6,CASSYSITDTQYF
NA,TRBV30,CAWSPGDGQPQHF
NA,TRBV29-1,CSVDEDRGGGYTF
few,TRBV7-2,CASSPTMNEQFF
NA,TRBV21-1,CASSKESGGLPLGYEQYF
once,TRBV5-4,CASSLDSPYGYTF
NA,TRBV5-1,CASSPSLRDRAYSGANVLTF
NA,TRBV27,CASSLQGYGYTF
NA,TRBV7-2,CASSPGGGGNTEAFF
NA,TRBV19,CASSIGGGGGNYGYTF
NA,TRBV6-6,CASSPPWGNTEAFF
once,TRBV5-4,CASSSQPSGGANVLTF
NA,TRBV9,CASSVSGPSSYEQYF
once,TRBV7-9,CAIWRGYNEQFF
NA,TRBV5-8,CASSLRDRRSPLLTF
NA,TRBV5-1,CASSRTGDSYEQYF
NA,TRBV29-1,CSVRLAGGSGQFF
NA,TRBV7-9,CASSLDQHGYTF
NA,TRBV7-2,CASSLGAANQPQHF
NA,TRBV4-2,CASSQGTEAFF
NA,TRBV7-9,CASSLSSNTEAFF
NA,TRBV9,CASSVEDRTNYGYTF
NA,TRBV6-6,CASRPPPGRGTGELFF
NA,TRBV10-3,CAIRGTGTFEQYF
NA,TRBV5-8,CASSLGGLRVSYTF
NA,TRBV9,CASSAHRELGVYNSPLHF
NA,TRBV4-1,CASSQSIVRMRALGDEQFF
NA,TRBV4-3,CASSFLLRDDDGYTF
NA,TRBV6-1,CASRRTRTYEQYF
NA,TRBV4-2,CASSQGTGYSNQPQHF
NA,TRBV5-4,CASSFRRSLSYYGYTF
NA,TRBV2,CASRIEQGGSTEAFF
NA,TRBV11-2,CASSLDRQVGYTF
NA,TRBV6-5,CASSRTETGIVGYTF
NA,TRBV12-5,CASGTIATDTQYF
NA,TRBV30,CAWSATSKETQYF
NA,TRBV4-3,CASGGGGLRSPLHF
NA,TRBV2,CASSYRTALYEQYF
once,TRBV4-2,CASSQGAGGFYNEQFF
NA,TRBV7-2,CASSSGGLYEQYF
NA,TRBV10-3,CAISESGKENSPLHF
NA,TRBV12-5,CATGFQGGNYGYTF
once,TRBV28,CASSLIGAENEKLFF
NA,TRBV5-6,CASSFGAAYEQYF